Given below is one T cell receptor (beta chain) in context. The sample originates from a study of T cell changes during pregnancy in multiple sclerosis. The CDR3 is 14 residues long. Germline values: CDR1 SNHLY, CDR2 FYNNEI. Measured with immunoSEQ multiplex PCR; TCRdb has only the in-frame clones, and not every one. The sample carries tens of thousands of clones, approximately 91% recorded once. The input for sequencing was CD4+ T cells from peripheral blood mononuclear cells, taken after pregnancy. V and J are TRBV2 and TRBJ2-5; TRBD2 is a possible D gene (6 bases). The DNA end lines up better with TRBJ2-7; the J call may be wrong. The TCR sequence derives from a female donor in good health, enrolled as a control in a pregnancy study. The CDR3 region is CASRDGTRSGEQYF. CDR3 nucleotides: TGTGCCAGCAGGGACGGGACTCGCAGCGGCGAGCAGTACTTC.